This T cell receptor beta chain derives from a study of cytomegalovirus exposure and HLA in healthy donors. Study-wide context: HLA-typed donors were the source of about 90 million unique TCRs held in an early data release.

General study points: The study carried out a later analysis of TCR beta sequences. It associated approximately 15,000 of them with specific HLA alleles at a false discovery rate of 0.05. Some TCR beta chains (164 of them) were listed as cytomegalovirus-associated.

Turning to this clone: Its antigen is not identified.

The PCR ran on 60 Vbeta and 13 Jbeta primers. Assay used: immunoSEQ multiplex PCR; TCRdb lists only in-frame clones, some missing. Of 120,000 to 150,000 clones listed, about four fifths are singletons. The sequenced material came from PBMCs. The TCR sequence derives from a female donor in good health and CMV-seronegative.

CDR3 loop: CASSPRQGLGENEQFF. The CDR3 DNA reads as TGTGCCAGCAGTCCCAGACAGGGCCTGGGGGAAAATGAGCAGTTCTTC. J is TRBJ2-1 and V is TRBV28, with 7 bases aligning to TRBD1. V shed 5 bases and J 7 bases; nucleotides not matched to a gene: 14. The CDR3 covers 16 residues. Germline values: CDR1 MDHEN, CDR2 SYDVKM.